This T cell receptor beta chain comes out of a study of blood T cell repertoires in COVID-19. Study as a whole: The United States, Italy and Spain supplied acute and convalescent COVID-19 samples.

The assay was immunoSEQ multiplex PCR, and TCRdb's table has in-frame clones only and misses some. The sample lists more than 90,000 clones, over 60% occurring once. Germline loops: CDR1 KGHSY, CDR2 FQNENV. The CDR3 contains 14 residues. The V segment lost 2 bases and the J segment 4 bases; nucleotides outside the gene matches: 3. The material sequenced was peripheral blood. This receptor was obtained from a man aged 65 to 85 with acute or convalescent COVID-19. This rearrangement joins TRBV16 to TRBJ1-2; TRBD1 matches 8 bases. The CDR3 protein is CASSQTQGVYGYTF. The CDR3 DNA sequence: TGTGCCAGCAGCCAAACACAGGGGGTCTATGGCTACACCTTC. The full variable domain, completed using reference TRBV16 and TRBJ1-2, is GEEVAQTPKHLVRGEGQKAKLYCAPIKGHSYVFWYQQVLKNEFKFLISFQNENVFDETGMPKERFSAKCLPNSPCSLEIQATKLEDSAVYFCASSQTQGVYGYTFGSGTRLTVV.